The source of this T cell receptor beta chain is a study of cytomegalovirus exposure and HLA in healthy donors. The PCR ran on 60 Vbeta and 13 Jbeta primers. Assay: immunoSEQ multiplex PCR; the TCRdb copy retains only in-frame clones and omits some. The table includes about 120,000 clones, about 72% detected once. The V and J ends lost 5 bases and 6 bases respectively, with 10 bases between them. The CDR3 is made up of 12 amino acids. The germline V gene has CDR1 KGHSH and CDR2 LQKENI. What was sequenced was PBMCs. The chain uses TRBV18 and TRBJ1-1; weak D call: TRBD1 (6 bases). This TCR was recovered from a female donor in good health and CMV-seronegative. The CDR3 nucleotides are TGTGCCAGCTCAGCACAGGGAGCTGAAGCTTTCTTT. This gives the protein CASSAQGAEAFF.